Sequencing of this T cell receptor (beta chain) was carried out in a study of blood T cell repertoires in COVID-19. TCRdb's copy holds only in-frame clones and misses some; the assay was immunoSEQ multiplex PCR. The repertoire includes over 200,000 clones, 80% to 95% of them detected once, and more than 0.7% sits in the top ten. V lost 8 bases to trimming and J lost 10 bases, with 26 bases between them. This CDR3 is 15 amino acids long. The germline gives CDR1 KGHSH, CDR2 LQKENI. The V and J genes are TRBV18 and TRBJ1-1, with unresolved D. The material sequenced was peripheral blood. The sequence was collected from a man aged 55 to 70 with COVID-19, enrolled during active disease. CDR3 coding DNA: TGTGCCAGCCTACCGTCCCGAGGGTTCTTTGGTTTAGCTTTCTTT. Translating gives CASLPSRGFFGLAFF. Filled out from reference TRBV18 and TRBJ1-1, the complete variable domain reads NAGVMQNPRHLVRRRGQEARLRCSPMKGHSHVYWYRQLPEEGLKFMVYLQKENIIDESGMPKERFSAEFPKEGPSILRIQQVVRGDSAAYFCASLPSRGFFGLAFFGQGTRLTVV.